Below, 2 T cell receptor beta chains from the same sample are listed, as sequenced in a study of beta chain features in type 1 diabetes. Study outcomes and limitations: Within each of all four CD4+ subsets, Type 1 diabetes patients had TCRB CDR3s that were moderately but significantly shorter.

These receptors' targets are unknown. Expressed TCRB transcripts were sequenced after all isolated RNA was converted to cDNA. Libraries were prepared by immunoSEQ multiplex PCR; TCRdb keeps only in-frame clonotypes and omits some of them. The table records around 710,000 clones, around an eighth of them present only once. The sample consisted of naive CD4+ T cells from blood. Receptors were obtained from a man in his thirties or forties with type 1 diabetes.

This clone came up a few times. The chain recombines TRBV29-1 with TRBJ2-1, with a possible D match to TRBD1 (6 bases). Trimming removed 7 bases from V and 0 bases from J, with 16 bases in between. This CDR3 has 15 residues. CDR1 is SQVTM and CDR2 is ANQGSEA in the germline V gene. The DNA of the CDR3 is TGCAGCGCCAAAAGCGGACAGAACTCCTACAATGAGCAGTTCTTC. Translation gives CSAKSGQNSYNEQFF.

This clone has just a few counts. J is TRBJ2-5 and V is TRBV5-1; D gene unclear. Between the trimmed V and J ends, which lost 6 bases and 3 bases, there was a span of 15 bases. The CDR3 runs 14 residues. From germline, CDR1 is SGHRS and CDR2 YFSETQ. The DNA of the CDR3 is TGCGCCAGCACCCCCAGGTTGGAGAAAGAGACCCAGTACTTC. As protein: CASTPRLEKETQYF.